One T cell receptor (beta chain) is described in this entry. The target of this receptor is not known. Base qualities are not provided; no much larger clone lies one nucleotide away. This sample stems from a study of graft-versus-host responses after intestinal transplantation (dated by TCRdb to 2020 to 2022). Study-wide context: The transplants that recipients got were multivisceral, liver-intestinal, or isolated intestinal. Every recipient was given anti-thymocyte globulin induction, then maintenance tacrolimus and steroids for around three years. After intestinal transplantation, graft-versus-host and host-versus-graft alloreactive T cell clones in the graft, circulation and bone marrow were tracked using bulk TCR-beta CDR3 sequencing. Alloreactive clones were identified by sequencing pre-transplant mixed lymphocyte reaction products and comparing these products with unstimulated pre-transplant donor and recipient T cells. The cohort enrolled 24 intestinal transplant recipients, one of whom was a retransplant, and a few patients without pretransplant specimens were excluded. Donor T cell macrochimerism was defined as a peak of at least 4% donor T cells among recipient peripheral blood mononuclear cells. Rather than being sequenced by the commercial service, samples from three later patients were sequenced in-house on an Illumina MiSeq and processed with MiXCR.

What the time point label conveys for this sample: cells obtained before transplantation from donor or recipient. CD3+CD4+ and CD3+CD8+ populations were FACS-sorted from unstimulated pre-transplant donor and recipient cells taken from spleen or lymph nodes. The protocol used for the library was the immunoSEQ multiplex PCR assay. For most patients, genomic DNA was isolated using the Qiagen DNeasy Blood and Tissue Kit and was shipped frozen to Adaptive Biotechnologies for TCR sequencing. High-throughput TCR-beta CDR3 sequencing of genomic DNA from most patients was performed by Adaptive Biotechnologies. The source study handled its data this way. Adaptive's ImmunoSEQ software was the source of the TCR sequencing data for around 20 patients, while a few other patients were processed with MiXCR and VDJtools. To correct CD4 versus CD8 sorting errors, sequences present in both subsets at a frequency ratio below 5:1 were removed. CDR3 nucleotide sequences shared between donor and recipient were removed because their origin could not be assigned. At least 2-fold expansion over unstimulated cells and a minimum CFSE-low frequency of 0.002% (template counts) or 0.001% (read counts) were required for clones to be classified as alloreactive. Mappable clones were those detected in sequenced pre-transplant spleen, lymph node, or MLR CFSE-low populations of the donor or recipient. Cumulative frequency of alloreactive clones was calculated as a percentage of all sequences weighted by copy number. In its TCRdb copy, this immuneACCESS table keeps in-frame sequences only and misses some clones. Where compared with another copy, unresolved V genes explain less than half of these, and the others have no known cause. V and J calls and clone size come straight from that table; D and trimming were deduced from the DNA. This sample comprises about 110,000 clones, approximately 90% of them detected only once. Jointly, the top ten make up 0.2% to 0.25% of the sample.

The research as a whole found: Patients with donor T cell macrochimerism had high GvH to HvG T cell clonal ratios in their allografts. Conclusions were limited by the relatively low number and heterogeneity of intestinal transplant patients. GvH clones were detected in recipient bone marrow, and some appeared earlier in ileal mucosa or blood, consistent with an intestinal mucosal origin. Peak levels of circulating GvH clones were associated with declines in HvG clones early after transplant.

The starting material was unstimulated CD4+ T cells sorted from spleen or lymph node cells, obtained before transplant. The sequence was obtained from a human donor who was the organ donor for an intestinal transplant.

The CDR3 protein sequence reads: CASGNRVETQYF. The nucleotide sequence reads TGTGCCAGCGGAAACAGGGTGGAGACCCAGTACTTC. The chain is encoded by TRBV27 joined to TRBJ2-5; 6 matching bases give a weak D call of TRBD1. Its CDR3 holds 12 amino acids, cysteine through phenylalanine. The retained sequence is limited to the CDR3, 36 bases, with the frame set at the first base. CDR1 and CDR2, looked up from the germline V gene (reference sequence), are MNHEY and SMNVEV. Trimming at the junction amounts to 8 bases on V and 5 bases on J, and the germline ends lie 12 bases apart.